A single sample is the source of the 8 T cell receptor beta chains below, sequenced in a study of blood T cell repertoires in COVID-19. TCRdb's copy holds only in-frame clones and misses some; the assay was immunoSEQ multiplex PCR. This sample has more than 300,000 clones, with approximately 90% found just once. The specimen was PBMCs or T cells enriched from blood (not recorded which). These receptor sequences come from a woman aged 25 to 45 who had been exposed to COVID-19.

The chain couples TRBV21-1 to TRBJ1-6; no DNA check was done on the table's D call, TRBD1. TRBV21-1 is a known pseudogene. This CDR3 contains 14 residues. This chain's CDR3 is CASSKVPVMPPLHF. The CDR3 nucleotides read TGTGCCAGCAGCAAAGTACCAGTAATGCCACCCCTCCACTTT.

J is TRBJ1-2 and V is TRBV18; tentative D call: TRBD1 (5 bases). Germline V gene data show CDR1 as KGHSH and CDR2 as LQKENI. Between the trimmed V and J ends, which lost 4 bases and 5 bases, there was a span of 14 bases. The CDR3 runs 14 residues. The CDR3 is CASSQQDSRYGYTF. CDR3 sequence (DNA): TGTGCCAGCTCACAACAAGACAGTAGATATGGCTACACCTTC.

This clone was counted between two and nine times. The DNA of the CDR3 is TGTGCCTGGAGTGTCGTAGACTTCCGTAAAGATACGCAGTATTTT. Its protein is CAWSVVDFRKDTQYF. The V call is TRBV30, the J call TRBJ2-3; D is unclear. CDR3 length: 15 residues. Deletions cut 0 bases from V and 5 bases from J, with 15 bases between. Looked up from germline, CDR1 is GTSNPN and CDR2 is SVGIG (reference sequence).

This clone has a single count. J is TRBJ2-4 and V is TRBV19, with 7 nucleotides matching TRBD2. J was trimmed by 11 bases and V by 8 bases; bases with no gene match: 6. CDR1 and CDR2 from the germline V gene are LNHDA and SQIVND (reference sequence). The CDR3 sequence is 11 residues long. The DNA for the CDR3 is TGTGCCAGTGGGGAGGGCTACGTTCAGTACTTC. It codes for CASGEGYVQYF.

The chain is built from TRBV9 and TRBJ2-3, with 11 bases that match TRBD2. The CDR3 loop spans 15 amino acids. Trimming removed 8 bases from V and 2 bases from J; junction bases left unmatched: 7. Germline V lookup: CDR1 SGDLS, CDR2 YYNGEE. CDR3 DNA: TGTGCCAGGGCGGCTAGCGGGGGGCCCACAGATACGCAGTATTTT. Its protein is CARAASGGPTDTQYF. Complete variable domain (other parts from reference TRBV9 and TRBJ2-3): DSGVTQTPKHLITATGQRVTLRCSPRSGDLSVYWYQQSLDQGLQFLIQYYNGEERAKGNILERFSAQQFPDLHSELNLSSLELGDSALYFCARAASGGPTDTQYFGPGTRLTVL.

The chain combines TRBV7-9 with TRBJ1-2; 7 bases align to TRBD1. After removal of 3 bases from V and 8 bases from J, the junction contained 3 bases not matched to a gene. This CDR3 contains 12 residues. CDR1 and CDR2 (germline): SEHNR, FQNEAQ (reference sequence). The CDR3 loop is CASSFPGQGYTF. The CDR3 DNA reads TGTGCCAGCAGCTTCCCGGGACAGGGCTACACCTTC.

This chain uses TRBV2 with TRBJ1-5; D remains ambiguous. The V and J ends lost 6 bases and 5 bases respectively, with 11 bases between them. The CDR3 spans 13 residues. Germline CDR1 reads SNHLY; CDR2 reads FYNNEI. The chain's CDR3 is CASRRSSYQPQHF. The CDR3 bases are TGTGCCAGCAGGCGATCCTCTTATCAGCCCCAGCATTTT.

The CDR3 here is CSVGDRRQVNTEAFF. DNA for the CDR3: TGCAGCGTCGGGGATCGGCGGCAGGTGAACACTGAAGCTTTCTTT. The chain joins TRBV29-1 to TRBJ1-1; D remains ambiguous. The germline V gene has CDR1 SQVTM and CDR2 ANQGSEA. V lost 6 bases, J lost 0 bases, and 17 bases lay in between. This CDR3 is built from 15 residues.